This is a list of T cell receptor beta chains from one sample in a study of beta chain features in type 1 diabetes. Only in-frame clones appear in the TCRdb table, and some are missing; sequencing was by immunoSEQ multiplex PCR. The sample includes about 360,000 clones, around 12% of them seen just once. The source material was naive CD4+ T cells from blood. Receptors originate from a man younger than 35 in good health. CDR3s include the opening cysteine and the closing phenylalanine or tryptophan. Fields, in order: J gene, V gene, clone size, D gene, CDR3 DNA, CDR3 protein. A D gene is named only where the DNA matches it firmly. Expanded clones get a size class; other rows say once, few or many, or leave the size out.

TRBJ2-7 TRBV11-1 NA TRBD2 TGTGCCAGCAGCTTAGCGCTCTTCGTGACGGGAGGGTACGAGCAGTACTTC CASSLALFVTGGYEQYF
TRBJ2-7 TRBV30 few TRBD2 TGTGCCTGGAGTACGACTAGCGGGAGGATCTACGAGCAGTACTTC CAWSTTSGRIYEQYF
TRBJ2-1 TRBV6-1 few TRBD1 TGTGCCAGCAGTCGATGGACAGGGGAATTATGGGAGCAGTTCTTC CASSRWTGELWEQFF
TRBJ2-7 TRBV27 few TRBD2 TGTGCCAGCAGTCCATCCGGGACTAGCGGGCCGGCCAGAATTCGATCCGAGCAGTACTTC CASSPSGTSGPARIRSEQYF
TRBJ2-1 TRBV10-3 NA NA TGTGCCATCAGTGGGACGGGGACTGGAAGCTCCTACAATGAGCAGTTCTTC CAISGTGTGSSYNEQFF
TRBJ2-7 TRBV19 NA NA TGTGCCAGTAGTATACAGGGCAGTTCCTACGAGCAGTACTTC CASSIQGSSYEQYF
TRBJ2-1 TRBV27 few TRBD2 TGTGCCAGCACGGGATCAGCGGGAGTAGGAAATGAGCAGTTCTTC CASTGSAGVGNEQFF
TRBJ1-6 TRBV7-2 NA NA TGTGCCAGCAGCCGACAGAGAGATAATTCACCCCTCCACTTT CASSRQRDNSPLHF
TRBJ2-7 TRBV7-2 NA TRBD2 TGTGCCAGCAGCTTAGTTGGGGGGGGTTCTATCTACGAGCAGTACTTC CASSLVGGGSIYEQYF
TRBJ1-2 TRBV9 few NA TGTGCCAGCACCGGTACGGGACGGGACTACTATGGCTACACCTTC CASTGTGRDYYGYTF
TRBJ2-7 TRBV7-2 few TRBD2 TGTGCCAGCAGCTTAGGCGGAAAGCGGGAGTACGAGCAGTACTTC CASSLGGKREYEQYF
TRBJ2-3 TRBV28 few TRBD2 TGTGCCAGCAGTTTAGTCCGGGGGAGGGCCAGTCTTGGAGATACGCAGTATTTT CASSLVRGRASLGDTQYF
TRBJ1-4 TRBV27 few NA TGTGCCAGCAGTTTCATACAGGGAAAACTGTTTTTT CASSFIQGKLFF
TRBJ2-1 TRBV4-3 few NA TGCGCCAGCAGCCTCGAGTTAAGCAATGAGCAGTTCTTC CASSLELSNEQFF
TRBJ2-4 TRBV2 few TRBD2 TGTGCCAGCAGCCAACGGGGGGACATTCAGTACTTC CASSQRGDIQYF
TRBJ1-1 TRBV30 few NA TGTGCCTGGAGTGTATCAGGGTTGAACACTGAAGCTTTCTTT CAWSVSGLNTEAFF
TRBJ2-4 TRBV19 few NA TGTGCCAGTAGTATCGGGGTGGGGGCCAAAAACATTCAGTACTTC CASSIGVGAKNIQYF
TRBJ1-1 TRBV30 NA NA TGTGCCTGGAGAGCATCGTGGGGGCGCAGGAGAGATGAAGCTTTCTTT CAWRASWGRRRDEAFF
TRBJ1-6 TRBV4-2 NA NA TGTGCCAGCAGCCGCTCTAAGAGTTCACCCCTCCACTTT CASSRSKSSPLHF
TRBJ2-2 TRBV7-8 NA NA TGTGCCAGCAGCTTAGCGAGGGCCATCGGGGTCATGAACACCGGGGAGCTGTTTTTT CASSLARAIGVMNTGELFF
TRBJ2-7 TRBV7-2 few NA TGTGCCAGCAGCTTAGAAACACGACGGGCCTACGAGCAGTACTTC CASSLETRRAYEQYF
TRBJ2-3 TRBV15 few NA TGTGCCACCAGCAGAGGGGACAAGGCATCCACAGATACGCAGTATTTT CATSRGDKASTDTQYF
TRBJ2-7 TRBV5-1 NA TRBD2 TGCGCCAGCAGACAAGCGGGGGGCTCCTACGAGCAGTACTTC CASRQAGGSYEQYF
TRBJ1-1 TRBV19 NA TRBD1 TGTGCCAGTACCAGGGGGCAGGCCTGGACTGAAGCTTTCTTT CASTRGQAWTEAFF
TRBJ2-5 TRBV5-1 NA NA TGCGCCAGCAGCCGGTCGACACAAGAGACCCAGTACTTC CASSRSTQETQYF
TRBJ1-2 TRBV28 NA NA TGTGCCAGCAGAGAGGGATACTATGGCTACACCTTC CASREGYYGYTF
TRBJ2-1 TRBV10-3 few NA TGTGCCATCAGTGAAGACTTGAGCTCCTACAATGAGCAGTTCTTC CAISEDLSSYNEQFF
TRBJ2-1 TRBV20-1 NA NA TGCAGTGCCTACAGATACAATGAGCAGTTCTTC CSAYRYNEQFF
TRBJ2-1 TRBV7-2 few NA TGTGCCAGCAGCCTTGGTAGGGGCCGATACAATGAGCAGTTCTTC CASSLGRGRYNEQFF
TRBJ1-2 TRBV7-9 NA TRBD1 TGTGCCAGCAGCCCCGGGACAGACCATGGCTACACCTTC CASSPGTDHGYTF
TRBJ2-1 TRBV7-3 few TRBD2 TGTGCCAGCAGCTGGACTAGCGGCTCCTACAATGAGCAGTTCTTC CASSWTSGSYNEQFF
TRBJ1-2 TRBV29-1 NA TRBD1 TGCAGCGTGGGGACAGGGGACTATGGCTACACCTTC CSVGTGDYGYTF
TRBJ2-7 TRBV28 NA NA TGTGCCAGCAGTTTATCAGTTTGGGGGGGCACATACTTC CASSLSVWGGTYF
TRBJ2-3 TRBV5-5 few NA TGTGCCAGCAGCCGTGCGGCACACGACGCAGATACGCAGTATTTT CASSRAAHDADTQYF
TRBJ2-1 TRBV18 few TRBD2 TGTGCCAGCTCACCGGACGGGGGGGCCAACAATGAGCAGTTCTTC CASSPDGGANNEQFF
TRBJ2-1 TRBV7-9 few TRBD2 TGTGCCAGCAGCCAGTGGGAGGGTACCAATGAGCAGTTCTTC CASSQWEGTNEQFF
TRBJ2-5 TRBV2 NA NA TGTGCCAGCAGTGGGCAGGGACAAGAGACCCAGTACTTC CASSGQGQETQYF
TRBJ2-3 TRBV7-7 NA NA TGTGCCAGCAGCTTAGGGCTGGGCCCTGCGGATACGCAGTATTTT CASSLGLGPADTQYF
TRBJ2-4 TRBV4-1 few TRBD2 TGCGCCAGCAGCCAAGATGGGACTAGCGGGAGTAAGGACATTCAGTACTTC CASSQDGTSGSKDIQYF
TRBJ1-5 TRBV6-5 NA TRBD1 TGTGCCAGCAGTCGGGACAGGGGAGGGACCCAGCATTTT CASSRDRGGTQHF
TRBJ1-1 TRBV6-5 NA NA TGTGCCAGCAGTTACAGCACACGGGGCACTGAAGCTTTCTTT CASSYSTRGTEAFF
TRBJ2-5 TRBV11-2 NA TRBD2 TGTGCCAGCAGCCCGGGACTAGCGGGAGGTGTACAAGAGACCCAGTACTTC CASSPGLAGGVQETQYF
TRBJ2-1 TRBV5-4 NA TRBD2 TGTGCCAGCAGCTTGGGGACTAGCCGGTATGGTGAGCAGTTCTTC CASSLGTSRYGEQFF
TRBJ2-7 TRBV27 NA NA TGTGCCAGCAGTTTATCGAGCGGAGTCTCCTACGAGCAGTACTTC CASSLSSGVSYEQYF
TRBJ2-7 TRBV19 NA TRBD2 TGTGCCAGTAGTATTGGGCTAGCGGTTGTCTACGAGCAGTACTTC CASSIGLAVVYEQYF
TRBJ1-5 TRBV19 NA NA TGTGCCAGTAGTATAGAGGGGGCAGGTGGTCAGCCCCAGCATTTT CASSIEGAGGQPQHF
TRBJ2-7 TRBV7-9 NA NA TGTGCCAGCAGCCGGGACATCGTTTACGAGCAGTACTTC CASSRDIVYEQYF
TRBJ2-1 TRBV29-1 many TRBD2 TGCAGCGGGATACTAGCGAGAAACAACAATGAGCAGTTCTTC CSGILARNNNEQFF
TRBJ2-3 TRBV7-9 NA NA TGTGCCAGCAGCGCGTGGGGGGAGGCAACAGATACGCAGTATTTT CASSAWGEATDTQYF
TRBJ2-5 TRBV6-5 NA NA TGTGCCATCAGTTCCAGGCTGATCCAAGAGACCCAGTACTTC CAISSRLIQETQYF
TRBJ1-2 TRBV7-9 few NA TGTGCCAGCAGCTTGGAGGCTGCGCTGGGCTACACCTTC CASSLEAALGYTF
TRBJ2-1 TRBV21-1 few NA TGTGCCAGCAGCACGGCGGGAGTAGTCAATGAGCAGTTCTTC CASSTAGVVNEQFF